This T cell receptor beta chain was identified during a study of spatial heterogeneity in lung cancer. Study overall: The count of detected beta-chain sequences consistently exceeded that of alpha-chain sequences.

Stated time point: sample taken at primary tumor resection. From tumor, nontumor lung or frozen PBMC, whole RNA was taken unsorted for sequencing. There were 75 or so donors, all of them untreated patients with early-stage non-small cell lung cancer. This clonotype was picked up a small number of times. As yet, its antigen is unknown. Between the trimmed V and J ends, which lost 4 bases and 4 bases, there was a span of 11 bases. This CDR3 has 13 residues. CDR1 SGHKS and CDR2 YYEKEE come from the germline V gene (reference sequence). TCR cDNA molecules each had a unique molecular identifier. From the 5' RACE reads, TCRdb called clonotypes with MiXCR, one entry per CDR3 protein. The table has around 60,000 distinct CDR3 sequences, 8.4% seen once. Study observations and caveats: Blood showed ubiquitous tumor TCRs more often at resection than at routine follow-up.

The material was PBMCs, obtained at surgery. The clonotype originates from a female donor with early-stage non-small cell lung cancer. The chain is built from TRBV5-5 and TRBJ1-2; no clear D gene. The CDR3 is CASSVDGPYGYTF. Here the CDR3 DNA reads TGTGCCAGCAGCGTAGACGGACCCTATGGCTACACCTTC. Supplemented by reference TRBV5-5 and TRBJ1-2, the full variable domain reads DAGVTQSPTHLIKTRGQQVTLRCSPISGHKSVSWYQQVLGQGPQFIFQYYEKEERGRGNFPDRFSARQFPNYSSELNVNALLLGDSALYLCASSVDGPYGYTFGSGTRLTVV.